This TCR beta chain was captured in a study of cytotoxic CD8 clonotypes in ibrutinib-treated CLL. Findings and limits, study-wide: Clonality was higher at baseline than in age-matched healthy donors and tracked circulating CD8+ T-cell counts.

Only one count was recorded for this clone. Its antigen is still unknown. The repertoire was sequenced with immunoSEQ multiplex PCR; TCRdb's copy has only in-frame clones and lacks some. The data contain some 93,000 clones, about 72% of them singletons. With 2 bases removed from V and 3 bases from J, the gap between germline ends came to 9 bases. Germline V lookup: CDR1 MNHEY, CDR2 SMNVEV (reference sequence). The CDR3 spans 14 residues. The sample was PBMCs, taken after 12 months of ibrutinib treatment. The chain carries TRBV27 and TRBJ2-3, with a possible D match to TRBD1 (5 bases). This sequence was found in a human donor with chronic lymphocytic leukemia. The DNA of the CDR3 is TGTGCCAGCAGTTTAGGGGCCGGGACAGATACGCAGTATTTT. It is translated as CASSLGAGTDTQYF.